Following are 8 T cell receptor beta chains from one sample sequenced in a study of vaccination and CD4 T cells after COVID-19. No cognate antigen is known for these TCRs. The Oncomine TCR Beta short-read assay sequenced DNA from cultured CD4+ T cells. TCRdb re-called the PCR reads through MiXCR, storing one row per CDR3 protein. Of over 20,000 distinct CDR3 sequences in the sample, approximately 40% were seen once. Treatment noted: approximately 10-day PBMC culture with coronavirus spike peptide pools or control peptides (ViraFEST assay). The material was CD4+ T cells from blood, cultured in vitro, obtained before SARS-CoV-2 vaccination. The receptor source for this set is a human donor who received a COVID-19 vaccine.

The chain combines TRBV20-1 with TRBJ1-2; 11 bases are a match to TRBD1. Per the germline V gene, CDR1 is DFQATT and CDR2 is SNEGSKA (reference sequence). The ends lost 6 bases at V and 2 bases at J; junction bases unmatched: 8. This CDR3 is 15 amino acids long. CDR3 in DNA: TGCAGTGCAGAGGGCGGGGACAGGGGGAACTATGGCTACACCTTC. Its protein product is CSAEGGDRGNYGYTF.

This clonotype was seen a few times. The V gene is TRBV10-3, the J gene TRBJ1-2, with 7 bases that match TRBD1. Trimming cost V 2 bases and J 6 bases; bases outside gene matches: 6. This CDR3 is built from 14 residues. CDR1 is ENHRY and CDR2 is SYGVKD in the germline V gene. The chain's CDR3 is CAISERQGGNGYTF. The CDR3, as DNA: TGTGCCATCAGTGAGCGACAGGGAGGGAATGGCTACACCTTC.

The gene calls are TRBV12-5 and TRBJ1-6; D is possibly TRBD1 (6 bases). The germline CDR1 and CDR2 sequences are LGHNT and FRNRAP. The CDR3 consists of 17 residues. Trimming removed 0 bases from V and 6 bases from J, with 15 bases in between. This chain's CDR3 is CASGLVLGRGTNSPLHF. The CDR3 DNA reads TGTGCTAGTGGTTTGGTACTTGGCAGGGGAACTAATTCACCCCTCCACTTT.

The J gene is TRBJ2-5, the V gene TRBV6-5, with TRBD1 matching over 7 bases. The CDR3 runs 15 residues. Trimming removed 3 bases from V and 1 base from J; junction bases left unmatched: 5. Germline CDR1 is MNHEY and CDR2 is SVGAGI. CDR3 protein: CASSYWGQIQETQYF. The CDR3 nucleotides read TGTGCCAGCAGTTATTGGGGACAGATCCAAGAGACCCAGTACTTC.

The rearrangement links TRBV11-1 to TRBJ2-7; D may be TRBD1 (5 bases). Germline V gives CDR1 SGHAT, CDR2 FQDESV (reference sequence). CDR3 length: 14 residues. The ends were cut back, 1 base at V and 1 base at J, with 8 bases in the middle. The CDR3 DNA sequence: TGTGCCAGCAGCTTAGGGGGCAGTTCCTACGAGCAGTACTTC. Protein product: CASSLGGSSYEQYF.

The CDR3: CASSQTSGGATKNIQYF. The CDR3, as DNA: TGCGCCAGCAGCCAAACTAGCGGGGGGGCTACCAAAAACATTCAGTACTTC. V is TRBV4-1 and J is TRBJ2-4, with 13 bases matching TRBD2. The CDR3 is 17 residues long. CDR1 is MGHRA, CDR2 YSYEKL, per germline. J lost 2 bases, V lost 2 bases, and 3 bases had no gene match.

The chain joins TRBV10-3 to TRBJ2-2, with 10 bases identical to TRBD1. The V segment lost 3 bases and the J segment 5 bases; nucleotides outside the gene matches: 9. The CDR3 is 17 residues long. Germline loops: CDR1 ENHRY, CDR2 SYGVKD. The CDR3 loop reads CAISDNMGQGITGELFF. CDR3 DNA sequence: TGTGCCATCAGTGATAATATGGGACAGGGGATTACCGGGGAGCTGTTTTTT.

CDR3 amino acids: CASSITSGGIDTQYF. CDR3 DNA sequence: TGTGCCAGTAGTATAACTAGCGGGGGGATAGATACGCAGTATTTT. This rearrangement joins TRBV19 to TRBJ2-3, with 12 bases matching TRBD2. Per the germline V gene, CDR1 is LNHDA and CDR2 is SQIVND (reference sequence). The CDR3 has 15 amino acids. J gave up 5 bases and V 2 bases, and 2 bases lay outside the gene matches.